This is a list of T cell receptor beta chains from one sample in a study of T cells in Graves' hyperthyroidism and ophthalmopathy. TCRdb processed the multiplex PCR reads anew with MiXCR; each CDR3 protein has one entry. The repertoire holds hundreds of thousands of distinct CDR3 sequences, with around 17% as singletons. The sequencing sample was made of blood. All receptors come from a woman under 30 with Graves' hyperthyroidism. Each CDR3 is given with its conserved first and last residue. A D gene is named only where the DNA matches it firmly. Not every row has a clone size; where given, it reads once, few, many or a size class.

J,V,size,D,length,CDR3,DNA
TRBJ2-3,TRBV5-1,few,.,15,CASSLGLGETDTQYF,TGCGCCAGCAGCTTGGGGTTGGGGGAGACAGATACGCAGTATTTT
TRBJ1-5,TRBV2,many,TRBD1,15,CASSSERQGFQPQHF,TGTGCCAGCTCGTCCGAACGACAGGGGTTTCAGCCCCAGCATTTT
TRBJ2-1,TRBV28,many,.,16,CASSWDRVGAYNEQFF,TGTGCCAGCAGTTGGGATAGGGTGGGCGCCTACAATGAGCAGTTCTTC
TRBJ1-1,TRBV7-2,many,TRBD1,13,CASSPGTGGHAFF,TGTGCCAGCAGCCCAGGGACAGGGGGCCATGCTTTCTTT
TRBJ1-1,TRBV15,once,.,14,CATSRDILNTEAFF,TGTGCCACCAGCAGGGATATATTGAACACTGAAGCTTTCTTT
TRBJ2-5,TRBV11-2,.,.,14,CASMNWGTQETQYF,TGTGCCAGCATGAACTGGGGAACCCAAGAGACCCAGTACTTC
TRBJ1-2,TRBV12-3/TRBV12-4,many,.,13,CASAPQGNYGYTF,TGTGCCAGCGCCCCCCAAGGGAACTATGGCTACACCTTC
TRBJ2-5,TRBV12-3/TRBV12-4,many,TRBD2,16,CASSPTSGGAGETQYF,TGTGCCAGCAGTCCGACTAGCGGGGGGGCCGGTGAGACCCAGTACTTC
TRBJ2-2,TRBV5-1,few,.,11,CASSVVGELFF,TGCGCCAGCAGCGTGGTCGGGGAGCTGTTTTTT
TRBJ1-1,TRBV5-1,many,TRBD1,16,CASSLRNRGSNTEAFF,TGCGCCAGCAGCTTGCGGAACAGGGGCTCGAACACTGAAGCTTTCTTT
TRBJ1-1,TRBV6-2/TRBV6-3,many,.,14,CASSPHGPNTEAFF,TGTGCCAGCAGTCCCCACGGACCGAACACTGAAGCTTTCTTT
TRBJ1-2,TRBV11-2,few,TRBD1,15,CASSLQGGPNYGYTF,TGTGCCAGCAGCTTACAGGGGGGGCCTAACTATGGCTACACCTTC
TRBJ1-4,TRBV11-3,.,.,14,CASSLGSVVGKLFF,TGTGCCAGCAGCTTGGGGAGTGTGGTAGGAAAACTGTTTTTT
TRBJ2-2,TRBV12-3/TRBV12-4,few,.,15,CASSYFGARTGELFF,TGTGCCAGCAGTTATTTTGGTGCCCGCACCGGGGAGCTGTTTTTT
TRBJ2-3,TRBV28,many,.,16,CASNPSGSSSTDTQYF,TGTGCCAGCAATCCCAGCGGCAGCTCTAGCACAGATACGCAGTATTTT
TRBJ1-3,TRBV7-8,many,.,16,CASSPTTGNSGNTIYF,TGTGCCAGCAGCCCCACAACAGGAAACTCTGGAAACACCATATATTTT
TRBJ2-5,TRBV20-1,few,.,13,CSARGGGRETQYF,TGCAGTGCTAGGGGTGGCGGAAGAGAGACCCAGTACTTC
TRBJ2-2,TRBV30,many,.,12,CAILWNTGELFF,TGTGCCATCCTTTGGAACACCGGGGAGCTGTTTTTT
TRBJ2-3,TRBV3-1,.,TRBD2,17,CASSQGQRELTTDTQYF,TGTGCCAGCAGCCAAGGACAGCGGGAATTAACCACAGATACGCAGTATTTT
TRBJ2-3,TRBV7-2,many,.,14,CASSLQTSTDTQYF,TGTGCCAGCAGCTTACAGACTAGCACAGATACGCAGTATTTT
TRBJ2-5,TRBV12-3/TRBV12-4,many,.,14,CASSSGFSQETQYF,TGTGCCAGCAGTTCGGGATTTTCTCAAGAGACCCAGTACTTC
TRBJ1-2,TRBV9,once,.,16,CASSVEPGISNYGYTF,TGTGCCAGCAGCGTAGAGCCAGGGATATCTAACTATGGCTACACCTTC
TRBJ1-1,TRBV12-5,many,.,14,CASGFTTGGTEAFF,TGTGCTAGTGGTTTTACGACTGGCGGCACTGAAGCTTTCTTT
TRBJ2-2,TRBV6-4,many,.,14,CASSLQSHTGELFF,TGTGCCAGCAGTTTACAGTCCCACACCGGGGAGCTGTTTTTT
TRBJ2-1,TRBV7-9,many,TRBD2,13,CAASGGIYNEQFF,TGTGCAGCCAGCGGGGGCATTTACAATGAGCAGTTCTTC
TRBJ2-3,TRBV7-2,few,.,17,CASSLARWGGPFDTQYF,TGTGCCAGCAGCTTAGCGCGTTGGGGGGGGCCCTTCGATACGCAGTATTTT
TRBJ2-5,TRBV7-8,.,TRBD1,15,CASSSTGTGAETQYF,TGTGCCAGCAGCTCGACGGGGACAGGGGCAGAGACCCAGTACTTC
TRBJ2-7,TRBV7-9,.,.,13,CASSGRDTYEQYF,TGTGCCAGCAGCGGGCGGGACACCTACGAGCAGTACTTC
TRBJ2-6,TRBV2,few,.,16,CASSDFGTAGANVLTF,TGTGCCAGCAGTGACTTTGGGACCGCTGGGGCCAACGTCCTGACTTTC
TRBJ2-7,TRBV6-5,many,.,12,CASSWRGYEQYF,TGTGCCAGCAGTTGGAGAGGCTACGAGCAGTACTTC
TRBJ2-2,TRBV20-1,many,TRBD1,14,CSASGQGGTGELFF,TGCAGTGCTTCAGGACAGGGAGGAACCGGGGAGCTGTTTTTT
TRBJ2-7,TRBV7-2,.,TRBD1,13,CASRGTGYYEQYF,TGTGCCAGCAGAGGGACAGGTTATTACGAGCAGTACTTC
TRBJ2-5,TRBV7-9,.,.,14,CASIGGPGGETQYF,TGTGCCAGCATCGGCGGGCCCGGAGGAGAGACCCAGTACTTC
TRBJ1-1,TRBV12-3/TRBV12-4,many,.,13,CASSLEEDTEAFF,TGTGCCAGCAGTTTAGAGGAGGACACTGAAGCTTTCTTT
TRBJ2-7,TRBV4-1,few,TRBD2,17,CASSHVQAGVKTYEQYF,TGCGCCAGCAGCCACGTCCAAGCGGGAGTGAAAACCTACGAGCAGTACTTC
TRBJ1-2,TRBV7-2,few,.,16,CASSLYSLGSNYGYTF,TGTGCCAGCAGCTTATACTCTTTGGGCAGTAACTATGGCTACACCTTC
TRBJ1-5,TRBV4-2,many,.,15,CASSQEGNGNQPQHF,TGTGCCAGCAGCCAAGAGGGGAACGGGAATCAGCCCCAGCATTTT
TRBJ2-7,TRBV6-1,many,.,12,CASSHQEGEQYF,TGTGCCAGCAGCCACCAGGAGGGCGAGCAGTACTTC
TRBJ2-1,TRBV29-1,few,.,10,CSGAGTEQFF,TGCAGCGGTGCCGGGACAGAGCAGTTCTTC
TRBJ2-1,TRBV12-5,many,TRBD1,15,CASGSQGGTYNEQFF,TGTGCTAGTGGTTCACAGGGGGGTACCTACAATGAGCAGTTCTTC
TRBJ2-1,TRBV3-1,.,.,16,CASSQRGAWEGVEQFF,TGTGCCAGCAGCCAAAGGGGAGCGTGGGAGGGGGTTGAGCAGTTCTTC
TRBJ2-3,TRBV7-2,many,TRBD2,16,CASSLYSLSGADTQYF,TGTGCCAGCAGCCTTTATTCCCTTAGCGGGGCGGATACGCAGTATTTT
TRBJ1-5,TRBV11-2,many,.,13,CASSVTIDQPQHF,TGTGCCAGCAGCGTAACAATTGATCAGCCCCAGCATTTT
TRBJ1-5,TRBV28,many,.,14,CASSLGFGNQPQHF,TGTGCCAGCAGTCTAGGGTTTGGAAATCAGCCCCAGCATTTT
TRBJ1-1,TRBV19,many,.,13,CASSWGPRTEAFF,TGTGCCAGTAGTTGGGGACCTCGTACTGAAGCTTTCTTT
TRBJ2-7,TRBV7-9,many,.,16,CASSLEEMTGVYEQYF,TGTGCCAGCAGCTTAGAGGAAATGACGGGAGTCTACGAGCAGTACTTC
TRBJ1-1,TRBV15,many,.,14,CATGRDTRNTEAFF,TGTGCCACCGGAAGAGACACTCGAAACACTGAAGCTTTCTTT
TRBJ1-2,TRBV2,.,.,14,CASSYSEGLDGYTF,TGTGCCAGCAGTTACTCGGAGGGCCTCGATGGCTACACCTTC
TRBJ2-7,TRBV10-3,few,.,14,CAISENGQRAEQYF,TGTGCCATCAGTGAGAATGGACAGCGAGCCGAGCAGTACTTC
TRBJ1-6,TRBV12-3/TRBV12-4,many,.,15,CASSPRGNSNSPLHF,TGTGCCAGCAGTCCCAGGGGAAACTCTAATTCACCCCTCCACTTT
TRBJ2-5,TRBV11-3,.,.,15,CASSPSRGYQETQYF,TGTGCCAGCAGCCCCTCGAGGGGGTACCAAGAGACCCAGTACTTC
TRBJ1-1,TRBV14,few,.,15,CASSREGVMNTEAFF,TGTGCCAGCAGCAGGGAGGGGGTCATGAACACTGAAGCTTTCTTT
TRBJ2-7,TRBV3-1,few,.,15,CASSLRDPPTYEQYF,TGTGCCAGCAGCCTTCGGGACCCCCCCACCTACGAGCAGTACTTC
TRBJ2-1,TRBV7-2,many,TRBD2,15,CASSSSSGRRNEQFF,TGTGCCAGCAGCTCGTCTAGCGGGAGGCGAAATGAGCAGTTCTTC
TRBJ2-1,TRBV12-3/TRBV12-4,many,TRBD1,13,CASSRDSGNEQFF,TGTGCCAGCAGTCGGGACAGCGGCAATGAGCAGTTCTTC
TRBJ1-5,TRBV6-1,many,.,15,CATMKRLDSNQPQHF,TGTGCCACCATGAAACGGCTAGATAGCAATCAGCCCCAGCATTTT
TRBJ1-4,TRBV27,.,TRBD1,17,CASSLTTGGASNEKLFF,TGTGCCAGCAGTTTAACGACAGGGGGCGCATCTAATGAAAAACTGTTTTTT